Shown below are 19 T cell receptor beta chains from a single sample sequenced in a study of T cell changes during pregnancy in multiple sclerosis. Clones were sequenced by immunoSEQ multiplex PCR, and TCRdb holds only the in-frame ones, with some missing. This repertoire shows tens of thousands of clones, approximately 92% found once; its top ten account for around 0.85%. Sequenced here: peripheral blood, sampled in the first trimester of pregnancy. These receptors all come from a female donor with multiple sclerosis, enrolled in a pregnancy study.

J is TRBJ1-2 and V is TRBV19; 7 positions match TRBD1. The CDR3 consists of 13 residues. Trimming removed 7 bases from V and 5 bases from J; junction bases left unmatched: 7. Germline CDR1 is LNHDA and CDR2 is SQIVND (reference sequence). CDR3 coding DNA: TGTGCCAGTACCGCCGACAGGGATTATGGCTACACCTTC. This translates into CASTADRDYGYTF.

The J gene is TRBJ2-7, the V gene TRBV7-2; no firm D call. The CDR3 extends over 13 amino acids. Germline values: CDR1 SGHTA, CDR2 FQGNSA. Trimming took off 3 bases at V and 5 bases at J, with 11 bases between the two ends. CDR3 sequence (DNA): TGTGCCAGCAGCTTGATAAATGGAGACGAGCAGTACTTC. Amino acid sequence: CASSLINGDEQYF.

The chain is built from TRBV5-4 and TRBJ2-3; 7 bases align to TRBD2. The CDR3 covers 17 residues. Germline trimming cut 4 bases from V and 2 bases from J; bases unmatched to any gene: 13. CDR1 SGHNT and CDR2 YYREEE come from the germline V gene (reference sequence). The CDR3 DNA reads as TGTGCCAGCAGCCCTGGGGGGTGGGGGGGTCCCACAGATACGCAGTATTTT. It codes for CASSPGGWGGPTDTQYF.

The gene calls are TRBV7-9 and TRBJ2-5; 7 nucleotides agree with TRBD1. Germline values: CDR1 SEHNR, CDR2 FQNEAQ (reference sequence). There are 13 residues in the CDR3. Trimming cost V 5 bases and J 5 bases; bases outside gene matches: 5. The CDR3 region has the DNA TGTGCCAGCAGCCCAAGGGGGCCGGAGACCCAGTACTTC. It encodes CASSPRGPETQYF.

The CDR3 sequence is CASSLVGGANEKLFF. As DNA, the CDR3 is TGTGCCAGCAGCTTAGTAGGCGGAGCTAATGAAAAACTGTTTTTT. V gene TRBV7-2 combines with J gene TRBJ1-4, with D unresolved. The CDR3 has 15 residues. V was pared by 1 base and J by 3 bases, with 9 bases between. CDR1 and CDR2 (germline): SGHTA, FQGNSA.

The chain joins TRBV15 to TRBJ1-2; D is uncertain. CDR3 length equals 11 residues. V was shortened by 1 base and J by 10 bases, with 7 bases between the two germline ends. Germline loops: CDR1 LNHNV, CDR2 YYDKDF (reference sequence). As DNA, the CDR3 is TGTGCCACCAGCAGAGGGGCTATCTACACCTTC. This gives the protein CATSRGAIYTF.

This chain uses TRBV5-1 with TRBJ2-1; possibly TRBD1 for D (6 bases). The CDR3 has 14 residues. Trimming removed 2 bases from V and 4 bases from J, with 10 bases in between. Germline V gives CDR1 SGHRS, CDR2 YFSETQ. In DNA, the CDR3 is TGCGCCAGCAGCTTTGGACAGCTTTACAATGAGCAGTTCTTC. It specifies CASSFGQLYNEQFF.

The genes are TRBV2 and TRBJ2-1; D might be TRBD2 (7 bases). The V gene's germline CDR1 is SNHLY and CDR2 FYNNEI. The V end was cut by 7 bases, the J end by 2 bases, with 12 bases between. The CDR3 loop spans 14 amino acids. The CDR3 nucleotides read TGTGCCAGCAAAAGGGGGGGGGCCTACAATGAGCAGTTCTTC. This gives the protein CASKRGGAYNEQFF.

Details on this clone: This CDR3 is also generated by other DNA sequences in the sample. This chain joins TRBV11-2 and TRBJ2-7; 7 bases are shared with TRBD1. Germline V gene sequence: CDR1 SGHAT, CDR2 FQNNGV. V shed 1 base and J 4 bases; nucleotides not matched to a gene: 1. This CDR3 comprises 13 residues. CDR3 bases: TGTGCCAGCAGCTTAGTACAGGGGTACGAGCAGTACTTC. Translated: CASSLVQGYEQYF.

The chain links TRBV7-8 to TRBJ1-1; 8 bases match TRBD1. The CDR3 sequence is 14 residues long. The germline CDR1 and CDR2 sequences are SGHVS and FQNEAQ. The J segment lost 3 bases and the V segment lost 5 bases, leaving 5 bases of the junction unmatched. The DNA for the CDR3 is TGTGCCAGCAGCGTGGACAGGGAGGACACTGAAGCTTTCTTT. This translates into CASSVDREDTEAFF.

The CDR3 DNA reads TGTGCCAGCAGCTTAGCGGGGGGAATCGGGGAGCAGTACTTC. The encoded protein is CASSLAGGIGEQYF. This sequence joins TRBV7-2 and TRBJ2-7, with a possible D match to TRBD2 (6 bases). The germline V gene encodes CDR1 SGHTA and CDR2 FQGNSA. The CDR3 runs 14 residues. Trimming stripped 0 bases from V and 7 bases from J, with 13 bases between.

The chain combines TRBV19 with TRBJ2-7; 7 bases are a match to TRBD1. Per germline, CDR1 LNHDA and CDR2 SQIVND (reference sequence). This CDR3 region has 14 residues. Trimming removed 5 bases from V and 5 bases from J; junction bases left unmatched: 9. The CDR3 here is CASSPPGQGDEQYF. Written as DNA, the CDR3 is TGTGCCAGTAGTCCCCCCGGGCAGGGGGACGAGCAGTACTTC.

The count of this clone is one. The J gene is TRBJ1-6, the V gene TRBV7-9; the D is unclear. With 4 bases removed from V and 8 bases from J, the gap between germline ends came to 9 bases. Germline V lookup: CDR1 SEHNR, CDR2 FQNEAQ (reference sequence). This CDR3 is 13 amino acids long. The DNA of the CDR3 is TGTGCCAGCAGCTCGCGGCAGTATTCACCCCTCCACTTT. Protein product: CASSSRQYSPLHF.

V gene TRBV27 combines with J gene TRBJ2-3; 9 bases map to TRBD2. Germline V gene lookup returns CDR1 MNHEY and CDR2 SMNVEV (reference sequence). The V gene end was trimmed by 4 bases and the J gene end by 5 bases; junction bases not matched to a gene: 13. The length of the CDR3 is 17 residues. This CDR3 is CASSWAGGQLTGDTQYF. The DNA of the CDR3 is TGTGCCAGCAGTTGGGCGGGGGGGCAATTAACTGGAGATACGCAGTATTTT.

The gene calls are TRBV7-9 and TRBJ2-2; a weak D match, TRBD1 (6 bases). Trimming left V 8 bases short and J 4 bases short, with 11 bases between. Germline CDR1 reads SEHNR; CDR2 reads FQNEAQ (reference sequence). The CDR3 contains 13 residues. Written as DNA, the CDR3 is TGTGCCAGCCTCAGGGGAAGCACCGGGGAGCTGTTTTTT. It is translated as CASLRGSTGELFF.

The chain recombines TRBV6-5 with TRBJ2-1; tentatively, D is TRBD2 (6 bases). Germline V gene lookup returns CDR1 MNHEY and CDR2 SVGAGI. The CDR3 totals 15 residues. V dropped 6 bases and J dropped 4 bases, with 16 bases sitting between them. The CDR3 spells CASRATRANYNEQFF. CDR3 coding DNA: TGTGCCAGCAGGGCGACTAGGGCAAATTACAATGAGCAGTTCTTC.

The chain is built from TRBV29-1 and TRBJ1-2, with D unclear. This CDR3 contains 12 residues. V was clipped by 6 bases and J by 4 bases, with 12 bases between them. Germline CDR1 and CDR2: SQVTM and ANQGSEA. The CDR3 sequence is CSVPPVGYGYTF. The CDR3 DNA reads TGCAGCGTCCCCCCGGTCGGCTATGGCTACACCTTC.

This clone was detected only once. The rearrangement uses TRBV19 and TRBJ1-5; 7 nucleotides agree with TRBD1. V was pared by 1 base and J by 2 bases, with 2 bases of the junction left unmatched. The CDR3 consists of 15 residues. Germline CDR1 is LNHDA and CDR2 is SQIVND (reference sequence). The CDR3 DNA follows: TGTGCCAGTAGTATAGTAACAGGGGGCAATCAGCCCCAGCATTTT. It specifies CASSIVTGGNQPQHF. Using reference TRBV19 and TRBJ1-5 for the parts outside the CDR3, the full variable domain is DGGITQSPKYLFRKEGQNVTLSCEQNLNHDAMYWYRQDPGQGLRLIYYSQIVNDFQKGDIAEGYSVSREKKESFPLTVTSAQKNPTAFYLCASSIVTGGNQPQHFGDGTRLSIL.

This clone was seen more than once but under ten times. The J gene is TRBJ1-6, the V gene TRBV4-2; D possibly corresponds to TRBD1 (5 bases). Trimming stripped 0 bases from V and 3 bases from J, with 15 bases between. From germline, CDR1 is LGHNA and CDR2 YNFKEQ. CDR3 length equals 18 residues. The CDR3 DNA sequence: TGTGCCAGCAGCCAAGAGAGCACGGGGGGTGGCTATAATTCACCCCTCCACTTT. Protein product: CASSQESTGGGYNSPLHF.